Sequencing of this T cell receptor beta chain was carried out in a study of blood T cell repertoires in COVID-19. The wider study: COVID-19 samples, acute and convalescent, were from the United States, Italy and Spain. Sources were T cells, B-cell-depleted T cells, or PBMCs; the material itself was cDNA or gDNA.

In the source study's methods: Counts of nucleated cells, estimated from reference gene primer amplification, were obtained. Only in-frame clones appear in the TCRdb table, and some are missing; sequencing was by immunoSEQ multiplex PCR. The D gene and trimming were derived from the DNA, and the V and J assignments and clone size from that table. Of roughly 360,000 clones detected, about 80% appear once; the ten largest clones hold about 1%. Looked up from germline, CDR1 is DFQATT and CDR2 is SNEGSKA (reference sequence). The CDR3 loop spans 16 amino acids. The V gene end was trimmed by 3 bases and the J gene end by 10 bases; junction bases not matched to a gene: 15.

The sequence came from a human donor with acute or convalescent COVID-19. The donor label of this sample is uncertain. Sequencing was carried out using peripheral blood. This chain links TRBV20-1 with TRBJ1-6, with 7 bases that match TRBD1. For the CDR3, the DNA is TGCAGTGCTAGTAAGGCGAGGGGGCCGGGAGAATCACCCCTCCACTTT. Translated: CSASKARGPGESPLHF.